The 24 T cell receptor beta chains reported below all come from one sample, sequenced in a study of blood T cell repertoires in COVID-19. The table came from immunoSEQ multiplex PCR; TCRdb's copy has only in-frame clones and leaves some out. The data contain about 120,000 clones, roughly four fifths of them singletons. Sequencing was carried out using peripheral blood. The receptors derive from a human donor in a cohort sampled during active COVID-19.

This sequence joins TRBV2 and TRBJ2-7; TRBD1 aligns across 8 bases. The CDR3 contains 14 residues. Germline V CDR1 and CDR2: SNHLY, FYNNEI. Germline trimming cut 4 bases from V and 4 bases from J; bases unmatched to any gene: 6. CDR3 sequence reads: CASSGSTGEYEQYF. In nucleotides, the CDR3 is TGTGCCAGCAGTGGGTCGACAGGGGAATACGAGCAGTACTTC.

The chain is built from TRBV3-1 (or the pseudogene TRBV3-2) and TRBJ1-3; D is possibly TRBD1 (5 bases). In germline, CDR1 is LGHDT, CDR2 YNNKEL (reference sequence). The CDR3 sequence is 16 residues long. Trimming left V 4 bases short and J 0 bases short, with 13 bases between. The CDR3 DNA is TGTGCCAGCAGCCCCCCCCGCGGGGGCTCTGGAAACACCATATATTTT. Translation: CASSPPRGGSGNTIYF.

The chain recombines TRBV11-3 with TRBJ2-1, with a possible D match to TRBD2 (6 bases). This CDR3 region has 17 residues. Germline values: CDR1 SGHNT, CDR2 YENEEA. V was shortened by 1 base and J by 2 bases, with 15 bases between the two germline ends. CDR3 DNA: TGTGCCAGCAGCTTAGGGGCCGGGACTGGAACCTACAATGAGCAGTTCTTC. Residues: CASSLGAGTGTYNEQFF.

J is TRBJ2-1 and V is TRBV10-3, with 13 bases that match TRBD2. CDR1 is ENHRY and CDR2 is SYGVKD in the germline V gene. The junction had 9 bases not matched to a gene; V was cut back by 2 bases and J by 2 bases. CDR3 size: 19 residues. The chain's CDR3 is CAISEGRLAGGHPYNEQFF. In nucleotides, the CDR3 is TGTGCCATCAGTGAGGGGCGACTAGCGGGGGGCCATCCCTACAATGAGCAGTTCTTC.

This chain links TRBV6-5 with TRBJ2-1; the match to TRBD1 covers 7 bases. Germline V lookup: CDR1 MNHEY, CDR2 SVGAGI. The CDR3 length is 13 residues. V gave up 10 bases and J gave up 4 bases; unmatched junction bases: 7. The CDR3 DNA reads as TGTGCCACCGACAGGGTTATTTACAATGAGCAGTTCTTC. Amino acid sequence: CATDRVIYNEQFF.

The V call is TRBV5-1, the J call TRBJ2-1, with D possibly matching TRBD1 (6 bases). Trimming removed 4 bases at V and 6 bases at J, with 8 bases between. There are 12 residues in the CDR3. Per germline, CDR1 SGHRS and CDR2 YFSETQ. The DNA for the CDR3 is TGCGCCAGCAGCCTGGACAGCAATGAGCAGTTCTTC. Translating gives CASSLDSNEQFF.

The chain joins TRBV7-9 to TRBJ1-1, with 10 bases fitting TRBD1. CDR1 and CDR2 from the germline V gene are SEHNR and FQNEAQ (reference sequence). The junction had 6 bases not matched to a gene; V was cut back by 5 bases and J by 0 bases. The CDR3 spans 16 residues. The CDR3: CASSTRQGALNTEAFF. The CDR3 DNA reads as TGTGCCAGCAGCACCAGACAGGGGGCGCTGAACACTGAAGCTTTCTTT.

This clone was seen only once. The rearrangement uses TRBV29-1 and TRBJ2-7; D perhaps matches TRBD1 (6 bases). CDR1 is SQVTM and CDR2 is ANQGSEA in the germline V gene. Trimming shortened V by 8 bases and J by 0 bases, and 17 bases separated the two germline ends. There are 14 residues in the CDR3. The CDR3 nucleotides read TGCAGCACTACGATTTCGACAGGCTCCTACGAGCAGTACTTC. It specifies CSTTISTGSYEQYF.

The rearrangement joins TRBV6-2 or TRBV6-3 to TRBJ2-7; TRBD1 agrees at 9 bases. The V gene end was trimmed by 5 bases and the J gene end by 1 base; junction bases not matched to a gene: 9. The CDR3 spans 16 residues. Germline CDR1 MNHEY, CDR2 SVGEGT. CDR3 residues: CASSPRQGGISYEQYF. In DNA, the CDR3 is TGTGCCAGCAGTCCACGACAGGGGGGCATATCCTACGAGCAGTACTTC.

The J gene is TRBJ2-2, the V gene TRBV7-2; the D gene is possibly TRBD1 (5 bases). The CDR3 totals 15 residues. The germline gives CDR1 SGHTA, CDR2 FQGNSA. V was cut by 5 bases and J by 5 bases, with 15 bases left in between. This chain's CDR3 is CASSPLWGGTGELFF. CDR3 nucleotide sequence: TGTGCCAGCAGCCCGCTCTGGGGCGGTACCGGGGAGCTGTTTTTT.

The CDR3 DNA reads as TGTGCCAGCAGCTTATGGCCGGGGAGACTAGGGGTTAATGAAAAACTGTTTTTT. The encoded protein is CASSLWPGRLGVNEKLFF. This rearrangement joins TRBV7-2 to TRBJ1-4; perhaps TRBD1 as D (5 bases). Germline V gene data show CDR1 as SGHTA and CDR2 as FQGNSA. Trimming pared 2 bases from V and 4 bases from J, leaving 20 bases between. The CDR3 sequence is 18 residues long.

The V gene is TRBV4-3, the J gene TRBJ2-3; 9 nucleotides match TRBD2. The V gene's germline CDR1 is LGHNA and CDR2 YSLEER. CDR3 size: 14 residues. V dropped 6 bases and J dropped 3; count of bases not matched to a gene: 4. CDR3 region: CASREGLATDTQYF. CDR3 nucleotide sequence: TGCGCCAGCAGAGAGGGACTAGCTACAGATACGCAGTATTTT.

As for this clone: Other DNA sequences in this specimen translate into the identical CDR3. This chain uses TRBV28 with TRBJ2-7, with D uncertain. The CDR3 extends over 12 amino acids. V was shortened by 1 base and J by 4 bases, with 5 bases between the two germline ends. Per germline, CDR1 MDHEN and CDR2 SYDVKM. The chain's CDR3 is CASSLSRYEQYF. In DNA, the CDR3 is TGTGCCAGCAGTTTATCCAGATACGAGCAGTACTTC.

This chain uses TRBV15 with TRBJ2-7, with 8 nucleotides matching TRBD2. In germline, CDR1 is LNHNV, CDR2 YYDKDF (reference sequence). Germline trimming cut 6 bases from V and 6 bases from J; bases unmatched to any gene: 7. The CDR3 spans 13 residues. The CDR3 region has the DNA TGTGCCACCAGTCTGGGGACTAGAGGCGAGCAGTACTTC. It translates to CATSLGTRGEQYF.

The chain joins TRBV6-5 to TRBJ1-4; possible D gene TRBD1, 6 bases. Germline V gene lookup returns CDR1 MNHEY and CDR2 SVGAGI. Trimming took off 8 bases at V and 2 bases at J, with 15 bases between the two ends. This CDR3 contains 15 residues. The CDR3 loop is CASSLLQGTNEKLFF. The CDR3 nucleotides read TGTGCCAGCTCACTCCTACAGGGCACTAATGAAAAACTGTTTTTT.

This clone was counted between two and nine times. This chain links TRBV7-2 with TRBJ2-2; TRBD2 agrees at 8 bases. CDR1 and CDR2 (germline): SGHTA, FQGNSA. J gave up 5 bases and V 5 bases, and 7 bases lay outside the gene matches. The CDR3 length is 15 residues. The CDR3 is CASSRAGGGTGELFF. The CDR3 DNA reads TGTGCCAGCAGCCGCGCGGGGGGCGGGACCGGGGAGCTGTTTTTT.

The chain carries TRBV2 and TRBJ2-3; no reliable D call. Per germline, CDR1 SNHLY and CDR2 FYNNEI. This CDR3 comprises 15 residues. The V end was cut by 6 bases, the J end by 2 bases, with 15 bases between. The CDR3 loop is CASSALNRFTDTQYF. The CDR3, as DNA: TGTGCCAGCAGCGCTCTAAACAGATTCACAGATACGCAGTATTTT.

Here the CDR3 reads CASSFWLPTTAGTYEQYF. The CDR3 DNA reads TGTGCCAGCAGCTTTTGGCTCCCCACTACGGCGGGGACCTACGAGCAGTACTTC. The chain couples TRBV7-9 to TRBJ2-7, with a weak D call TRBD2 (6 bases). The CDR3 extends over 18 amino acids. Germline CDR1 is SEHNR and CDR2 is FQNEAQ (reference sequence). Deletions cut 3 bases from V and 2 bases from J, with 23 bases between.

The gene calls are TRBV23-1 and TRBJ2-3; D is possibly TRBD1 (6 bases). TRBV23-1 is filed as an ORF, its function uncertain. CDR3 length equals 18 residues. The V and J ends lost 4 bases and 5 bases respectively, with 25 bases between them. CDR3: CASSLHMMVGAAEDTQYF. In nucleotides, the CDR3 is TGCGCCAGCAGTCTCCATATGATGGTGGGGGCGGCTGAAGATACGCAGTATTTT.

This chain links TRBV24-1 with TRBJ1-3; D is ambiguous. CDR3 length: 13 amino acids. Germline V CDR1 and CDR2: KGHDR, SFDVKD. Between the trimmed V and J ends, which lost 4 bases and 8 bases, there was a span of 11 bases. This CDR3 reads CATSDRTADTIYF. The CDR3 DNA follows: TGTGCCACCAGTGACCGTACTGCGGACACCATATATTTT.

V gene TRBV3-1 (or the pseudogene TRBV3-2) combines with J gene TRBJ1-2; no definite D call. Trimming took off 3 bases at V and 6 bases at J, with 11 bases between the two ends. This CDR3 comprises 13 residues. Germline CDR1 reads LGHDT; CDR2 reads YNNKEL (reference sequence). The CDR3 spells CASSHLAENGYTF. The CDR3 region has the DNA TGTGCCAGCAGCCATCTTGCGGAAAATGGCTACACCTTC.

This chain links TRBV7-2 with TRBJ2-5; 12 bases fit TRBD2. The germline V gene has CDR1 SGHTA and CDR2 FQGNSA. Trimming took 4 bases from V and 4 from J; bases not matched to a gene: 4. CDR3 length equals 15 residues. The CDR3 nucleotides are TGTGCCAGCAGCTCTCCACTAGCGGGGGGAGAGACCCAGTACTTC. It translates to CASSSPLAGGETQYF.

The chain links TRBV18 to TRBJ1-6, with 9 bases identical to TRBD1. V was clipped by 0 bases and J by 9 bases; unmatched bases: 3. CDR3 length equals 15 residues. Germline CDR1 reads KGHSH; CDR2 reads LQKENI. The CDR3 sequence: CASSPPGQGISPLHF. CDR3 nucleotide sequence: TGTGCCAGCTCACCACCGGGACAGGGTATTTCACCCCTCCACTTT.

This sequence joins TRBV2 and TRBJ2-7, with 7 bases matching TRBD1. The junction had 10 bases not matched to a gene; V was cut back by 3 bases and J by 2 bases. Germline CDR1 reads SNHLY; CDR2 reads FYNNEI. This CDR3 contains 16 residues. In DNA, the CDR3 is TGTGCCAGCAGTGACCCGCCCGGGACAGTACCCTACGAGCAGTACTTC. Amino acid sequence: CASSDPPGTVPYEQYF. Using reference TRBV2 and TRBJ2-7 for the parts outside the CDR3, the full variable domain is EPEVTQTPSHQVTQMGQEVILRCVPISNHLYFYWYRQILGQKVEFLVSFYNNEISEKSEIFDDQFSVERPDGSNFTLKIRSTKLEDSAMYFCASSDPPGTVPYEQYFGPGTRLTVT.